This T cell receptor beta chain was sequenced in a study of T cells in Graves' hyperthyroidism and ophthalmopathy. The investigators amplified TCR beta CDR3 regions from RNA transcripts. TCR CDR3 regions were first amplified by RT-PCR with HTBI primers. TCRdb recomputed calls from the multiplex PCR reads with MiXCR, one row per CDR3 protein. The data show 250,000 to 350,000 distinct CDR3 sequences, roughly 15% seen once. Uncontrolled infection, other autoimmune disease, pregnancy or lactation barred patients from enrollment. The CDR3 extends over 17 amino acids. Germline V CDR1 and CDR2: SGHAT, FQNNGV. V lost 4 bases, J lost 0 bases, and 18 bases lay in between. Many counts were recorded for this clonotype.

Sequencing was performed on blood. The J gene is TRBJ1-1, the V gene TRBV11-2; D gene uncertain. This TCR was sampled from a young man with Graves' hyperthyroidism. Here the CDR3 reads CASSSDELRVMNTEAFF. Written as DNA, the CDR3 is TGTGCCAGCAGCTCAGACGAACTACGGGTAATGAACACTGAAGCTTTCTTT. The full variable domain, completed using reference TRBV11-2 and TRBJ1-1, is EAGVAQSPRYKIIEKRQSVAFWCNPISGHATLYWYQQILGQGPKLLIQFQNNGVVDDSQLPKDRFSAERLKGVDSTLKIQPAKLEDSAVYLCASSSDELRVMNTEAFFGQGTRLTVV.